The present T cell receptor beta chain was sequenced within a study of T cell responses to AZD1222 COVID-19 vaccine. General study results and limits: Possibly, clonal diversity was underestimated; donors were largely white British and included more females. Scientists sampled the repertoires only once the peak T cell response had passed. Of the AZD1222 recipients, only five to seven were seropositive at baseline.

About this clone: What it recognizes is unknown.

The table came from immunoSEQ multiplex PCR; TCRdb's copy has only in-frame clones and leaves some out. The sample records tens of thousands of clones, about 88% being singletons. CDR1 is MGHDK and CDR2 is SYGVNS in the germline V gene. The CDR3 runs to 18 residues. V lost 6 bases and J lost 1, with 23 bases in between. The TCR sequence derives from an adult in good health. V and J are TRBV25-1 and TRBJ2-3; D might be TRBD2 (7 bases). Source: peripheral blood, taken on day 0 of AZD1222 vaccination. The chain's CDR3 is CASRPMSGGGGGTDTQYF. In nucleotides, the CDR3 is TGTGCCAGCAGACCCATGTCGGGAGGCGGGGGCGGCACAGATACGCAGTATTTT.